A selection of T cell receptor beta chains follows, all from one sample in a study of control samples from healthy donors and cancer patients. Some clones are missing from TCRdb's copy, which holds only in-frame ones; the method was immunoSEQ multiplex PCR. Seen here are over 150,000 clones, approximately 92% observed once, and the top ten hold more than 1.4%. The sequenced sample consisted of blood. These receptors originate from a man in his late teens or twenties in good health. Both conserved end residues are part of each CDR3. The D gene is left open where the match is weak.

-	TRBV12-3/TRBV12-4	12	CASMGRGEKLFF
TRBD1	TRBV18	15	CASSRTGNSNQPQHF
-	TRBV6-5	15	CASSPTSSGTDTQYF
TRBD2	TRBV5-1	16	CASSSATSGGTDTQYF
TRBD2	TRBV11-1	14	CASSLGTRSDEQYF
TRBD2	TRBV5-1	19	CASSLGGTSGGWGTDTQYF
-	TRBV25-1	17	CASSDSGVESYPGELFF
TRBD2	TRBV24-1	17	CATSDSSRAGGVETQYF
-	TRBV19	13	CASIAPPGTEAFF
TRBD1	TRBV5-1	15	CASTQRGTDYSPLHF